Below are 3 T cell receptor beta chains sequenced from a single sample in a study of cytomegalovirus exposure and HLA in healthy donors. The PCR contained 60 Vbeta and 13 Jbeta primers. Only in-frame clones appear in the TCRdb table, and some are missing; sequencing was by immunoSEQ multiplex PCR. The data contain about 120,000 clones, 79% of them singletons. Sequencing was done on a sample of PBMCs. Every receptor here comes from a man aged 25-45 years in good health and CMV-seropositive.

The chain carries TRBV30 and TRBJ2-1; the match to TRBD2 covers 9 bases. Germline V gene lookup returns CDR1 GTSNPN and CDR2 SVGIG (reference sequence). The CDR3 loop spans 13 amino acids. The J segment lost 9 bases and the V segment lost 3 bases, leaving 6 bases of the junction unmatched. CDR3 residues: CAWSLAGVGEQFF. DNA of the CDR3: TGTGCCTGGAGCTTAGCGGGAGTCGGTGAGCAGTTCTTC.

The chain combines TRBV4-1 with TRBJ1-2; D is possibly TRBD1 (5 bases). Germline CDR1 MGHRA, CDR2 YSYEKL. The CDR3 has 15 amino acids. The ends were cut back, 0 bases at V and 5 bases at J, with 13 bases in the middle. CDR3 loop: CASSQDRSRVYGYTF. The CDR3, as DNA: TGCGCCAGCAGCCAAGATAGATCCAGGGTTTATGGCTACACCTTC.

The chain has TRBV7-8 and TRBJ2-1, with 8 bases that match TRBD2. Per the germline V gene, CDR1 is SGHVS and CDR2 is FQNEAQ. The CDR3 is 18 amino acids. Trimming took 0 bases from V and 6 from J; bases not matched to a gene: 13. The CDR3 reads CASSLAMAGGLDFNEQFF. The CDR3 DNA sequence: TGTGCCAGCAGCTTAGCAATGGCCGGGGGACTAGACTTCAATGAGCAGTTCTTC.